The 26 T cell receptor beta chains in this list originate from one sample, sequenced in a study of blood T cell repertoires in COVID-19. TCRdb's table, derived via immunoSEQ multiplex PCR, lists solely in-frame clones and lacks some. Among over 100,000 clones listed, around 78% were seen once. Sequencing used peripheral blood. These receptor sequences come from a woman in her sixties with acute or convalescent COVID-19.

The genes are TRBV4-3 and TRBJ2-1, with a weak D call TRBD1 (6 bases). CDR1 is LGHNA and CDR2 is YSLEER in the germline V gene. Trimming removed 0 bases at V and 5 bases at J, with 11 bases between. The CDR3 is 15 residues long. The CDR3 DNA reads TGCGCCAGCAGCCAAGAGGGGGCGGGTGACAATGAGCAGTTCTTC. Translating it yields CASSQEGAGDNEQFF.

The V call is TRBV9, the J call TRBJ2-1, with 8 bases aligning to TRBD2. Germline V lookup: CDR1 SGDLS, CDR2 YYNGEE. V shed 1 base, J shed 2 bases, and the junction held 14 bases outside the gene matches. This CDR3 spans 19 amino acids. The chain's CDR3 is CASSVSSRVAGLTYNEQFF. The CDR3 coding sequence is TGTGCCAGCAGCGTATCAAGTAGAGTAGCGGGGTTAACCTACAATGAGCAGTTCTTC.

The chain joins TRBV2 to TRBJ1-2; 7 bases are shared with TRBD1. The CDR3 is 16 residues long. Germline CDR1 is SNHLY and CDR2 is FYNNEI. V shed 9 bases, J shed 5 bases, and the junction held 18 bases outside the gene matches. The CDR3 sequence: CASLRDSSAAGYGYTF. Written as DNA, the CDR3 is TGTGCCAGTCTCAGGGACAGTTCCGCGGCTGGGTATGGCTACACCTTC.

The chain joins TRBV5-1 to TRBJ1-2; D may be TRBD1 (6 bases). Germline lookup yields CDR1 SGHRS and CDR2 YFSETQ. Trimming removed 2 bases at V and 7 bases at J, with 12 bases between. The CDR3 extends over 13 amino acids. In DNA form, the CDR3 reads TGCGCCAGCAGCTTCTCGGGGGGCCTTGGCTACACCTTC. Translating it yields CASSFSGGLGYTF.

This clone was detected only once. The V and J genes are TRBV28 and TRBJ1-2, with D possibly TRBD1 on 5 matching bases. V was cut by 6 bases and J by 4 bases, with 12 bases left in between. The CDR3 loop spans 13 amino acids. Germline loops: CDR1 MDHEN, CDR2 SYDVKM. The CDR3 spells CASRTNGGYGYTF. CDR3 nucleotides: TGTGCCAGCAGAACAAACGGGGGCTATGGCTACACCTTC.

The chain links TRBV21-1 to TRBJ1-1. TRBV21-1 corresponds to a pseudogene. The CDR3 runs 18 residues. The DNA of the CDR3 is TGTGCCAGCAGCAAAACTGTGAGGACGGGAGGAGGTCGCACTGAAGCTTTCTTT. Protein sequence: CASSKTVRTGGGRTEAFF.

V gene TRBV7-9 combines with J gene TRBJ2-1; 9 positions match TRBD1. The J segment lost 3 bases and the V segment lost 5 bases, leaving 8 bases of the junction unmatched. The CDR3 runs 16 residues. Germline CDR1 and CDR2: SEHNR and FQNEAQ (reference sequence). The chain's CDR3 is CASSLSGTGSYNEQFF. As DNA, the CDR3 is TGTGCCAGCAGCCTGTCCGGGACAGGGAGCTACAATGAGCAGTTCTTC. The variable domain in full, with the rest retrieved from reference TRBV7-9 and TRBJ2-1, is DTGVSQNPRHKITKRGQNVTFRCDPISEHNRLYWYRQTLGQGPEFLTYFQNEAQLEKSRLLSDRFSAERPKGSFSTLEIQRTEQGDSAMYLCASSLSGTGSYNEQFFGPGTRLTVL.

The chain is built from TRBV18 and TRBJ1-2, with 11 bases matching TRBD1. The V gene's germline CDR1 is KGHSH and CDR2 LQKENI. J lost 6 bases, V lost 6 bases, and 9 bases had no gene match. The length of the CDR3 is 15 residues. CDR3 in DNA: TGTGCCAGCTCGCCGTTGAGGACAGGGGGCGATGGCTACACCTTC. It is translated as CASSPLRTGGDGYTF. Using reference TRBV18 and TRBJ1-2 for the parts outside the CDR3, the full variable domain is NAGVMQNPRHLVRRRGQEARLRCSPMKGHSHVYWYRQLPEEGLKFMVYLQKENIIDESGMPKERFSAEFPKEGPSILRIQQVVRGDSAAYFCASSPLRTGGDGYTFGSGTRLTVV.

This sequence joins TRBV11-2 and TRBJ1-4, with TRBD1 matching 7 bases. Trimming at V came to 6 bases and at J to 5 bases, leaving 9 bases not matched to a gene. Germline V gene data show CDR1 as SGHAT and CDR2 as FQNNGV. The CDR3 runs 15 residues. The CDR3 loop is CASSFAGTDNEKLFF. Written as DNA, the CDR3 is TGTGCCAGCAGTTTCGCCGGGACAGACAATGAAAAACTGTTTTTT. The full variable domain, in which reference TRBV11-2 and TRBJ1-4 provide the parts outside the CDR3, is EAGVAQSPRYKIIEKRQSVAFWCNPISGHATLYWYQQILGQGPKLLIQFQNNGVVDDSQLPKDRFSAERLKGVDSTLKIQPAKLEDSAVYLCASSFAGTDNEKLFFGSGTQLSVL.

The chain joins TRBV7-2 to TRBJ1-5, with 7 positions matching TRBD1. From germline, CDR1 is SGHTA and CDR2 FQGNSA. V dropped 2 bases and J dropped 3; count of bases not matched to a gene: 4. The CDR3 has 15 amino acids. CDR3 bases: TGTGCCAGCAGCTTATATGGGACAGTCAATCAGCCCCAGCATTTT. Protein product: CASSLYGTVNQPQHF.

The V and J genes are TRBV19 and TRBJ1-5; tentative D call: TRBD1 (6 bases). In germline, CDR1 is LNHDA, CDR2 SQIVND (reference sequence). The CDR3 has 12 amino acids. Trimming cost V 9 bases and J 4 bases, with 10 bases left between them. CDR3 nucleotides: TGTGCCAGCCAGGGGAGTAATCAGCCCCAGCATTTT. Residues: CASQGSNQPQHF.

The CDR3 protein is CAWSVRGGAGYGYTF. CDR3 bases: TGTGCCTGGAGTGTACGGGGAGGGGCGGGCTATGGCTACACCTTC. The chain has TRBV30 and TRBJ1-2; D possibly corresponds to TRBD1 (5 bases). In germline, CDR1 is GTSNPN, CDR2 SVGIG (reference sequence). The length of the CDR3 is 15 residues. V gave up 0 bases and J gave up 4 bases, with 15 bases separating them.

The chain carries TRBV5-8 and TRBJ2-3; TRBD2 agrees at 9 bases. The CDR3 covers 14 residues. The ends lost 5 bases at V and 2 bases at J; junction bases unmatched: 3. The germline V gene has CDR1 SGHTS and CDR2 YDEGEE. This CDR3 is CASSLAGDTDTQYF. The CDR3 region has the DNA TGTGCCAGCAGTTTAGCGGGGGACACAGATACGCAGTATTTT.

This CDR3 is CASSQERVTGPPLISNQPQHF. The CDR3, as DNA: TGCGCCAGCAGCCAAGAAAGGGTGACAGGTCCCCCTCTCATTAGCAATCAGCCCCAGCATTTT. The chain combines TRBV4-3 with TRBJ1-5, with a weak D call TRBD1 (6 bases). Between the trimmed V and J ends, which lost 0 bases and 0 bases, there was a span of 24 bases. The CDR3 has 21 residues. Germline lookup yields CDR1 LGHNA and CDR2 YSLEER.

In this sample, this clone turned up many times. The chain carries TRBV9 and TRBJ2-1; D unclear. V gave up 0 bases and J gave up 7 bases, with 8 bases separating them. The CDR3 is 13 residues long. Germline values: CDR1 SGDLS, CDR2 YYNGEE. CDR3 nucleotide sequence: TGTGCCAGCAGCGTAGGGCCTCTTAATGAGCAGTTCTTC. As protein: CASSVGPLNEQFF.

The chain carries TRBV2 and TRBJ1-5; D not resolved. Germline CDR1 and CDR2: SNHLY and FYNNEI. The V end was cut by 4 bases, the J end by 1 base, with 11 bases between. This CDR3 is 15 amino acids long. The CDR3 coding sequence is TGTGCCAGCAGTGGAGGGAAGGGAAGCAATCAGCCCCAGCATTTT. Amino acids: CASSGGKGSNQPQHF.

The chain combines TRBV30 with TRBJ2-7; the match to TRBD1 covers 8 bases. The V gene's germline CDR1 is GTSNPN and CDR2 SVGIG (reference sequence). The CDR3 covers 14 residues. CDR3 sequence reads: CAGQAGTGYYEQYF. As DNA, the CDR3 is TGTGCGGGTCAGGCCGGGACAGGATACTACGAGCAGTACTTC.

V and J are TRBV27 and TRBJ2-6; 7 nucleotides agree with TRBD1. This CDR3 has 15 amino acids. V lost 6 bases and J lost 2; bases outside the gene matches: 4. CDR1 MNHEY and CDR2 SMNVEV come from the germline V gene (reference sequence). The CDR3 nucleotides read TGTGCCAGCAGCAGTACAGGGGCTGGGGCCAACGTCCTGACTTTC. It is translated as CASSSTGAGANVLTF.

The DNA for the CDR3 is TGTGCCAGCAGCTTCGGGGTAGCCAAAAACATTCAGTACTTC. It specifies CASSFGVAKNIQYF. V and J are TRBV7-9 and TRBJ2-4; maybe TRBD2 (5 bases). Trimming removed 3 bases at V and 0 bases at J, with 6 bases between. The V gene's germline CDR1 is SEHNR and CDR2 FQNEAQ (reference sequence). This CDR3 has 14 amino acids.

This clone came up once. The rearrangement uses TRBV7-2 and TRBJ2-2; TRBD2 matches at 9 bases. There are 16 residues in the CDR3. CDR1 is SGHTA and CDR2 is FQGNSA in the germline V gene. Unmatched junction bases numbered 11, after V lost 5 bases and J lost 7 bases. In DNA form, the CDR3 reads TGTGCCAGCAGCCAATTGGGCGGGAGGGTGGTCGGGGAGCTGTTTTTT. Translating it yields CASSQLGGRVVGELFF.

Only one count was recorded for this clone. V gene TRBV11-2 combines with J gene TRBJ2-1; no definite D call. The CDR3 runs 13 residues. CDR1 SGHAT and CDR2 FQNNGV come from the germline V gene. Trimming cost V 5 bases and J 5 bases, with 10 bases left between them. In nucleotides, the CDR3 is TGTGCCAGCAGCACCCAGGTCGACAATGAGCAGTTCTTC. The encoded protein is CASSTQVDNEQFF.

The chain recombines TRBV5-1 with TRBJ1-2; unclear D gene. The CDR3 is made up of 13 amino acids. Trimming stripped 7 bases from V and 5 bases from J, with 15 bases between. In germline, CDR1 is SGHRS, CDR2 YFSETQ. The chain's CDR3 is CASSGSNGYGYTF. CDR3 in DNA: TGCGCCAGCTCAGGCTCTAATGGATATGGCTACACCTTC.

The chain uses TRBV7-2 and TRBJ1-6; 9 nucleotides agree with TRBD1. After removal of 7 bases from V and 7 bases from J, the junction contained 5 bases not matched to a gene. The V gene's germline CDR1 is SGHTA and CDR2 FQGNSA. This CDR3 spans 14 amino acids. In DNA form, the CDR3 reads TGTGCCAGCACTCCGGGACAGGGCAATTCACCCCTCCACTTT. Translating it yields CASTPGQGNSPLHF. The whole variable domain, filled in from reference TRBV7-2 and TRBJ1-6, reads GAGVSQSPSNKVTEKGKDVELRCDPISGHTALYWYRQSLGQGLEFLIYFQGNSAPDKSGLPSDRFSAERTGGSVSTLTIQRTQQEDSAVYLCASTPGQGNSPLHFGNGTRLTVT.

This chain joins TRBV6-5 and TRBJ2-1; D ambiguous. The CDR3 runs 14 residues. CDR1 is MNHEY, CDR2 SVGAGI, per germline. The V end lost 7 bases, the J end lost 8 bases, and 18 bases lay between the germline ends. CDR3 coding DNA: TGTGCCAGCACCCGCATTGGCCCTCGGGATGAGCAGTTCTTC. It translates to CASTRIGPRDEQFF.

The chain joins TRBV7-2 to TRBJ2-3; 11 bases match TRBD2. With 5 bases clipped from V and 3 bases from J, the junction kept 1 base outside the gene matches. This CDR3 region has 14 residues. CDR1 SGHTA and CDR2 FQGNSA come from the germline V gene. CDR3 region: CASSRLAGTDTQYF. CDR3 in DNA: TGTGCCAGCAGCAGACTAGCGGGAACAGATACGCAGTATTTT.

The chain uses TRBV7-3 and TRBJ2-3; TRBD2 is a possible D gene (6 bases). Germline-derived CDR1 and CDR2 are SGHTA and FQGTGA. Trimming cost V 3 bases and J 9 bases, with 10 bases left between them. This CDR3 spans 12 amino acids. The CDR3 protein is CASSLGSGTQYF. The CDR3 nucleotides are TGTGCCAGCAGCTTGGGTAGCGGAACGCAGTATTTT.